The rows below give T cell receptor beta chains drawn from one sample of a study of T cell repertoires in cytomegalovirus infection. TCRdb independently ran MiXCR on the reads; one entry per CDR3 protein. The sample records 75,000 to 100,000 distinct CDR3 sequences, 45% to 55% being singletons. The antigens these receptors bind are not known. The sample here was CD8+ T cells from cultured PBMCs, taken from culture after CMV antigen stimulation. The receptors stem from a human donor in good health (CMV status not recorded). Some clones in this sample may be carry-over from other donors' samples. CDR3s include the opening cysteine and the closing phenylalanine or tryptophan. The D gene is left open where the match is weak. Rows may omit the clone size; those that give it use once, few, many or a size class.

clone size: -
V gene: TRBV7-3
J gene: TRBJ2-2
D gene: -
CDR3 DNA: TGTGCCAGCAGCCCACCAGGAGGGGCAGCTGGGACCGGGGAGCTGTTTTTT
CDR3 protein: CASSPPGGAAGTGELFF

clone size: -
V gene: TRBV30
J gene: TRBJ1-2
D gene: TRBD1
CDR3 DNA: TGTGCCTCCTACCGGGACAGAGACTATGGCTACACCTTC
CDR3 protein: CASYRDRDYGYTF

clone size: -
V gene: TRBV27
J gene: TRBJ1-1
D gene: -
CDR3 DNA: TGTGCCAGCAGTCCGCAGGGATCGGGAGCTTTCTTT
CDR3 protein: CASSPQGSGAFF

clone size: -
V gene: TRBV7-9
J gene: TRBJ2-4
D gene: TRBD1
CDR3 DNA: TGTGCCTCAGGGGGTTCGAACATTCAGTACTTC
CDR3 protein: CASGGSNIQYF

clone size: -
V gene: TRBV27
J gene: TRBJ2-7
D gene: TRBD1
CDR3 DNA: TGTGCCAGCAGTTGGGACCAGGGGGTTGAGCAGTACTTC
CDR3 protein: CASSWDQGVEQYF

clone size: few
V gene: TRBV7-8
J gene: TRBJ2-1
D gene: -
CDR3 DNA: TGTGCCAGCAGCGGGCGGGGCTACAATGAGCAGTTCTTC
CDR3 protein: CASSGRGYNEQFF

clone size: -
V gene: TRBV19
J gene: TRBJ2-1
D gene: -
CDR3 DNA: TGTGCCAGTAGTTCGCGGGAAGGGAAGAATGAGCAGTTCTTC
CDR3 protein: CASSSREGKNEQFF

clone size: -
V gene: TRBV20-1
J gene: TRBJ2-1
D gene: TRBD1
CDR3 DNA: TGCAGTGCTAGAGCAACCGGGACAGATTACAATGAGCAGTTCTTC
CDR3 protein: CSARATGTDYNEQFF

clone size: -
V gene: TRBV7-9
J gene: TRBJ2-1
D gene: -
CDR3 DNA: TGTGCCAGCAGCGGTCAATTGGGGGGTTCGAACAATGAGCAGTTCTTC
CDR3 protein: CASSGQLGGSNNEQFF

clone size: few
V gene: TRBV4-1
J gene: TRBJ2-3
D gene: -
CDR3 DNA: TGCGCCAGCAGCCGGGCCACAGGGCAATTTTCAACAATCCGCACAGATACGCAGTATTTT
CDR3 protein: CASSRATGQFSTIRTDTQYF

clone size: -
V gene: TRBV7-2
J gene: TRBJ1-1
D gene: -
CDR3 DNA: TGTGCCAGCAGCTGGGTGGGCCGAGGGACTGAAGCTTTCTTT
CDR3 protein: CASSWVGRGTEAFF

clone size: few
V gene: TRBV7-3
J gene: TRBJ2-4
D gene: -
CDR3 DNA: TGTGCCAGCAGCCCCATGGGCCCGGGGATCGACGAGAACATTCAGTACTTC
CDR3 protein: CASSPMGPGIDENIQYF

clone size: -
V gene: TRBV7-9
J gene: TRBJ2-5
D gene: TRBD2
CDR3 DNA: TGTGCCAGCAGCTTCGGGCGGGAGGGCCCCATGAACCAAGAGACCCAGTACTTC
CDR3 protein: CASSFGREGPMNQETQYF

clone size: -
V gene: TRBV20-1
J gene: TRBJ1-3
D gene: -
CDR3 DNA: TGCAGTGCTAGAACGCAGGGTAGCCCTGGAAACACCATATATTTT
CDR3 protein: CSARTQGSPGNTIYF

clone size: -
V gene: TRBV29-1
J gene: TRBJ2-5
D gene: -
CDR3 DNA: TGCAGCGTTGAAGATCTAGCGACCCAGTACTTC
CDR3 protein: CSVEDLATQYF

clone size: -
V gene: TRBV4-1
J gene: TRBJ2-3
D gene: TRBD2
CDR3 DNA: TGCGCCAGCAGCCAACGGACTAGCGGAAGCACAGATACGCAGTATTTT
CDR3 protein: CASSQRTSGSTDTQYF

clone size: -
V gene: TRBV4-2
J gene: TRBJ2-7
D gene: -
CDR3 DNA: TGTGCCAGCAGCCAAGAATATGGGGCCTCCTACGAGCAGTACTTC
CDR3 protein: CASSQEYGASYEQYF

clone size: -
V gene: TRBV6-5
J gene: TRBJ1-2
D gene: -
CDR3 DNA: TGTGCCAGCAGCTATCCCCCGGCAGTTCGGGGGGGCGACTATGGCTACACCTTC
CDR3 protein: CASSYPPAVRGGDYGYTF

clone size: -
V gene: TRBV6-5
J gene: TRBJ1-1
D gene: -
CDR3 DNA: TGTGCCAGCAGTTGGGACTTCACGATAGGTTCCACTGAAGCTTTCTTT
CDR3 protein: CASSWDFTIGSTEAFF

clone size: few
V gene: TRBV12-3/TRBV12-4
J gene: TRBJ2-2
D gene: TRBD1
CDR3 DNA: TGTGCCAGCAGACCGGGACAGACAAAAACGAACACCGGGGAGCTGTTTTTT
CDR3 protein: CASRPGQTKTNTGELFF

clone size: -
V gene: TRBV29-1
J gene: TRBJ1-2
D gene: -
CDR3 DNA: TGCAGCGTTCCGACTCGCGGGCGGGACTATGGCTACACCTTC
CDR3 protein: CSVPTRGRDYGYTF

clone size: -
V gene: TRBV12-3/TRBV12-4
J gene: TRBJ2-7
D gene: -
CDR3 DNA: TGTGCCAGCACCCTCCCCTACGAGCAGTACTTC
CDR3 protein: CASTLPYEQYF

clone size: few
V gene: TRBV7-6
J gene: TRBJ2-1
D gene: TRBD2
CDR3 DNA: TGTGCCAGCAGCGCCCGACTAGCGGGAGCACTGAGGGACAATGAGCAGTTCTTC
CDR3 protein: CASSARLAGALRDNEQFF

clone size: -
V gene: TRBV12-3/TRBV12-4
J gene: TRBJ2-3
D gene: -
CDR3 DNA: TGTGCCAGCAATTTGGACCCCAGTCCGCAGTATTTT
CDR3 protein: CASNLDPSPQYF

clone size: -
V gene: TRBV14
J gene: TRBJ1-5
D gene: -
CDR3 DNA: TGTGCCAGCAGCCCGAGTAGGGGTCAGCCCCAGCATTTT
CDR3 protein: CASSPSRGQPQHF

clone size: -
V gene: TRBV9
J gene: TRBJ2-4
D gene: TRBD2
CDR3 DNA: TGTGCCAGCAGCGTAGAAGGACTAGCGGCAAACATTCAGTACTTC
CDR3 protein: CASSVEGLAANIQYF

clone size: few
V gene: TRBV12-5
J gene: TRBJ1-4
D gene: -
CDR3 DNA: TGTGCTAGTGGTTTGGTACTTGTGGGGGCAGATGAAAAACTGTTTTTT
CDR3 protein: CASGLVLVGADEKLFF

clone size: -
V gene: TRBV20-1
J gene: TRBJ2-1
D gene: TRBD2
CDR3 DNA: TGCAGTGCTAGGACTAGCATGGGTTACAATGAGCAGTTCTTC
CDR3 protein: CSARTSMGYNEQFF

clone size: few
V gene: TRBV2
J gene: TRBJ2-7
D gene: TRBD1
CDR3 DNA: TGTGCCAGCAGTACAGGGGCCGACCTGAGCTCCTACGAGCAGTACTTC
CDR3 protein: CASSTGADLSSYEQYF

clone size: -
V gene: TRBV7-2
J gene: TRBJ2-7
D gene: TRBD2
CDR3 DNA: TGTGCCAGCAGGGGAGCGGGGCCTGGCGAGCAGTACTTC
CDR3 protein: CASRGAGPGEQYF

clone size: -
V gene: TRBV12-3/TRBV12-4
J gene: TRBJ1-6
D gene: -
CDR3 DNA: TGTGCCAGCAGTTTTAGAGAAGGGGCCCTCCACTTT
CDR3 protein: CASSFREGALHF

clone size: -
V gene: TRBV2
J gene: TRBJ2-1
D gene: TRBD2
CDR3 DNA: TGTGCCAGCAGGGGCCGGGAAGCGGGAGAAGGGAATGAGCAGTTCTTC
CDR3 protein: CASRGREAGEGNEQFF

clone size: -
V gene: TRBV7-8
J gene: TRBJ2-7
D gene: -
CDR3 DNA: TGTGCCAGCAGCTTAGGGCGGGTTACCTACGAGCAGTACTTC
CDR3 protein: CASSLGRVTYEQYF

clone size: many
V gene: TRBV7-2
J gene: TRBJ2-7
D gene: TRBD2
CDR3 DNA: TGTGCCAGCAGCTTAGGGGCTAGCGGGACCTACGAGCAGTACTTC
CDR3 protein: CASSLGASGTYEQYF

clone size: -
V gene: TRBV6-5
J gene: TRBJ1-1
D gene: -
CDR3 DNA: TGTGCCAGCAGTTACCAAGAGGGGGAAGGGACTGAAGCTTTCTTT
CDR3 protein: CASSYQEGEGTEAFF

clone size: -
V gene: TRBV7-6
J gene: TRBJ1-4
D gene: -
CDR3 DNA: TGTGCCAGCAGCCTCGGTGCAACTAATGAAAAACTGTTTTTT
CDR3 protein: CASSLGATNEKLFF

clone size: -
V gene: TRBV6-1
J gene: TRBJ2-3
D gene: -
CDR3 DNA: TGTGCCAGCACCTTTGGGGGACTCTTGAAGAGCACAGATACGCAGTATTTT
CDR3 protein: CASTFGGLLKSTDTQYF

clone size: few
V gene: TRBV5-4
J gene: TRBJ2-7
D gene: TRBD2
CDR3 DNA: TGTGCCAGCAGCTTGGCCGGGCTAGCGGGGGCCTACGAGCAGTACTTC
CDR3 protein: CASSLAGLAGAYEQYF

clone size: -
V gene: TRBV28
J gene: TRBJ2-7
D gene: TRBD2
CDR3 DNA: TGTGCCAGTGACCCGGGACTAGCGGGTTACAGCTCCTACGAGCAGTACTTC
CDR3 protein: CASDPGLAGYSSYEQYF

clone size: -
V gene: TRBV20-1
J gene: TRBJ2-2
D gene: TRBD2
CDR3 DNA: TGCGGTGCTCCTCGGGAGGGTACCGGGGAGCTGTTTTTT
CDR3 protein: CGAPREGTGELFF

clone size: -
V gene: TRBV2
J gene: TRBJ2-4
D gene: TRBD2
CDR3 DNA: TGTGCCAGCAATCCGGGACTAGCGGGGCAAGGCATTCAGTACTTC
CDR3 protein: CASNPGLAGQGIQYF

clone size: -
V gene: TRBV7-8
J gene: TRBJ2-1
D gene: TRBD2
CDR3 DNA: TGTGCCAGCAGCTTAGTAACTAGCGTATACAATGAGCAGTTATTC
CDR3 protein: CASSLVTSVYNEQLF

clone size: -
V gene: TRBV27
J gene: TRBJ2-7
D gene: -
CDR3 DNA: TGTGCCAGCAGTTTATCGATGGTCGAGGGTGGGTCTCACGAGCAGTACTTC
CDR3 protein: CASSLSMVEGGSHEQYF

clone size: -
V gene: TRBV7-9
J gene: TRBJ2-3
D gene: -
CDR3 DNA: TGTGCCAGCAGCGACTTAGAGGATACGCAGTATTTT
CDR3 protein: CASSDLEDTQYF

clone size: -
V gene: TRBV19
J gene: TRBJ1-1
D gene: TRBD1
CDR3 DNA: TGTGCCTCAAAAGACAGGGGGCTCTCTGAAGCTTTCTTT
CDR3 protein: CASKDRGLSEAFF

clone size: once
V gene: TRBV20-1
J gene: TRBJ2-1
D gene: -
CDR3 DNA: TGCAGTGCTAGGGGGCCAGGGCCGGAGCAGTTCTTC
CDR3 protein: CSARGPGPEQFF

clone size: few
V gene: TRBV6-2/TRBV6-3
J gene: TRBJ2-7
D gene: TRBD1
CDR3 DNA: TGTGCCAGCAGTTCCACGGACAGGGGGCCCTACGAGCAGTACTTC
CDR3 protein: CASSSTDRGPYEQYF

clone size: few
V gene: TRBV2
J gene: TRBJ2-1
D gene: TRBD2
CDR3 DNA: TGTGCCAGCAGTTTGAGCGGGGGGCCCCGGGATGAGCAGTTCTTC
CDR3 protein: CASSLSGGPRDEQFF

clone size: -
V gene: TRBV14
J gene: TRBJ2-7
D gene: -
CDR3 DNA: TGTGCCAGCAGCCCAAATACAGGGCACCACTCCTACGAGCAGTACTTC
CDR3 protein: CASSPNTGHHSYEQYF

clone size: -
V gene: TRBV12-3/TRBV12-4
J gene: TRBJ1-5
D gene: -
CDR3 DNA: TGTGCCAGCAGTTCCTCCGGGGCAGTTAGCAATCAGCCCCAGCATTTT
CDR3 protein: CASSSSGAVSNQPQHF

clone size: few
V gene: TRBV4-2
J gene: TRBJ2-1
D gene: TRBD2
CDR3 DNA: TGTGCCAGCAGCCAAGGGACTAGCGGGATCCAAAATGAGCAGTTCTTC
CDR3 protein: CASSQGTSGIQNEQFF

clone size: few
V gene: TRBV6-2/TRBV6-3
J gene: TRBJ1-5
D gene: -
CDR3 DNA: TGTGCCAGCAGTTACTCGTTCTCGGAAGGAAATCAGCCCCAGCATTTT
CDR3 protein: CASSYSFSEGNQPQHF

clone size: -
V gene: TRBV7-9
J gene: TRBJ1-6
D gene: -
CDR3 DNA: TGTGCCAGCAGCCCACCGACAGGTGGCAATTCACCCCTCCACTTT
CDR3 protein: CASSPPTGGNSPLHF

clone size: -
V gene: TRBV12-3/TRBV12-4
J gene: TRBJ2-3
D gene: -
CDR3 DNA: TGTGCCAGCAGTTTAGTAGGTAGCGCGGGGCCCGCAGATACGCAGTATTTT
CDR3 protein: CASSLVGSAGPADTQYF

clone size: few
V gene: TRBV7-2
J gene: TRBJ2-7
D gene: -
CDR3 DNA: TGTGCCAGCAGCTTAAACCGAAGGGACGAGCAGTACTTC
CDR3 protein: CASSLNRRDEQYF

clone size: -
V gene: TRBV4-2
J gene: TRBJ2-7
D gene: TRBD2
CDR3 DNA: TGTGCCAGCAGCCCCCGGGGTAGCGGGTCCTCCTACGAGCAGTACTTC
CDR3 protein: CASSPRGSGSSYEQYF

clone size: -
V gene: TRBV4-1
J gene: TRBJ2-3
D gene: TRBD1
CDR3 DNA: TGCGCCAGCAGCCAAACGACAGGGAGCACAGATACGCAGTATTTT
CDR3 protein: CASSQTTGSTDTQYF

clone size: -
V gene: TRBV30
J gene: TRBJ1-2
D gene: TRBD1
CDR3 DNA: TGTGCCTGGAGTGGGGGACAGTGGGATGGCTACACCTTC
CDR3 protein: CAWSGGQWDGYTF

clone size: -
V gene: TRBV29-1
J gene: TRBJ2-7
D gene: -
CDR3 DNA: TGCAGCGTTGAAGGACCCGCCGAGCAGTACTTC
CDR3 protein: CSVEGPAEQYF